These 20 T cell receptor beta chains share one sample of origin, sequenced in a study of T cells in localized non-small cell lung cancer. Profiling relied on immunoSEQ multiplex PCR, and the TCRdb table lists in-frame clones only, not all of them. The table shows 7,700 or so clones, with 92% occurring only once. Sequenced material: peripheral blood mononuclear cells, taken before any cancer treatment. The receptors derive from a male donor at least 60 years old with stage II lung adenocarcinoma.

The rearrangement uses TRBV9 and TRBJ2-3; 9 bases agree with TRBD1. V was clipped by 3 bases and J by 3 bases; unmatched bases: 11. CDR3 length equals 17 residues. CDR1 and CDR2 from the germline V gene are SGDLS and YYNGEE. Here the CDR3 DNA reads TGTGCCAGCAGCGCGCCCGGGACAGGGCTGTCTACAGATACGCAGTATTTT. It translates to CASSAPGTGLSTDTQYF.

The chain couples TRBV27 to TRBJ1-1; no clear D gene. CDR1 and CDR2 (germline): MNHEY, SMNVEV (reference sequence). Trimming stripped 5 bases from V and 0 bases from J, with 7 bases between. The CDR3 covers 13 residues. The CDR3 bases are TGTGCCAGCAGTCTCCTAATGAACACTGAAGCTTTCTTT. Translation: CASSLLMNTEAFF.

This clone is a singleton in its sample. This rearrangement joins TRBV7-2 to TRBJ1-3; D may be TRBD1 (5 bases). Germline CDR1 is SGHTA and CDR2 is FQGNSA. This CDR3 has 17 residues. V lost 3 bases and J lost 0, with 15 bases in between. The chain's CDR3 is CASSFQPGPYSGNTIYF. The CDR3 DNA reads TGTGCCAGCAGCTTTCAGCCGGGACCTTACTCTGGAAACACCATATATTTT.

J is TRBJ2-4 and V is TRBV27, with no clear D. V lost 7 bases to trimming and J lost 5 bases, with 6 bases between them. The V gene's germline CDR1 is MNHEY and CDR2 SMNVEV (reference sequence). The CDR3 runs 11 residues. CDR3 nucleotides: TGTGCCAGCACCCGGGAAAACATTCAGTACTTC. Protein: CASTRENIQYF.

This clone was counted a few times. The chain employs TRBV5-1 and TRBJ1-6; D gene uncertain. The germline CDR1 and CDR2 sequences are SGHRS and YFSETQ. CDR3 size: 13 residues. The ends were cut back, 0 bases at V and 7 bases at J, with 5 bases in the middle. The CDR3 region is CASSLEGNSPLHF. For the CDR3, the DNA is TGCGCCAGCAGCTTGGAAGGGAATTCACCCCTCCACTTT.

The V call is TRBV9, the J call TRBJ2-3, with D hard to call. This CDR3 is 15 amino acids long. V lost 0 bases, J lost 2 bases, and 10 bases lay in between. Germline V gives CDR1 SGDLS, CDR2 YYNGEE. CDR3 bases: TGTGCCAGCAGCGTAGGGGGTACCCCCACAGATACGCAGTATTTT. Translating it yields CASSVGGTPTDTQYF.

This clone is large within its sample. The chain couples TRBV4-1 to TRBJ1-6; tentatively, D is TRBD1 (6 bases). V lost 1 base and J lost 10, with 14 bases in between. CDR1 is MGHRA, CDR2 YSYEKL, per germline. The CDR3 spans 15 residues. This CDR3 is CASSQVVGGGSPLHF. DNA for the CDR3: TGCGCCAGCAGCCAAGTGGTGGGGGGCGGCTCACCCCTCCACTTT.

The chain recombines TRBV9 with TRBJ2-1; no reliable D call. The CDR3 totals 12 residues. V was pared by 4 bases and J by 9 bases, with 11 bases between. The germline CDR1 and CDR2 sequences are SGDLS and YYNGEE. For the CDR3, the DNA is TGTGCCAGCAGCCCGCCCAAGGGTGAGCAGTTCTTC. It specifies CASSPPKGEQFF.

CDR3 residues: CASSLGARHQPQHF. The CDR3 DNA reads as TGCGCCAGCAGCCTCGGGGCTAGGCATCAGCCCCAGCATTTT. The rearrangement joins TRBV4-1 to TRBJ1-5, with D perhaps matching TRBD1 (5 bases). The ends were cut back, 4 bases at V and 5 bases at J, with 12 bases in the middle. The CDR3 runs 14 residues. CDR1 and CDR2 from the germline V gene are MGHRA and YSYEKL.

The chain recombines TRBV5-4 with TRBJ1-4; D is unresolved. The CDR3 runs to 14 residues. Looked up from germline, CDR1 is SGHNT and CDR2 is YYREEE (reference sequence). Trimming cost V 0 bases and J 0 bases, with 3 bases left between them. CDR3 in amino acids: CASSLGATNEKLFF. The DNA of the CDR3 is TGTGCCAGCAGCTTGGGCGCAACTAATGAAAAACTGTTTTTT.

The J gene is TRBJ2-1, the V gene TRBV10-2; 9 bases are a match to TRBD1. The germline gives CDR1 WSHSY, CDR2 SAAADI. The CDR3 loop spans 13 amino acids. Trimming cost V 6 bases and J 10 bases; bases outside gene matches: 7. The CDR3 sequence is CASSRDRVREQFF. CDR3 in DNA: TGCGCCAGCAGCCGGGACAGGGTAAGAGAGCAGTTCTTC.

The chain couples TRBV9 to TRBJ1-1; D is ambiguous. Between the trimmed V and J ends, which lost 6 bases and 1 base, there was a span of 13 bases. This CDR3 spans 14 amino acids. Germline lookup yields CDR1 SGDLS and CDR2 YYNGEE. The CDR3 is CASNGGPGNTEAFF. For the CDR3, the DNA is TGTGCCAGCAACGGTGGACCGGGGAACACTGAAGCTTTCTTT.

This rearrangement joins TRBV4-3 to TRBJ1-1; D is unclear. The germline V and J ends were trimmed by 1 base and 1 base, with 7 bases remaining between them. The germline V gene has CDR1 LGHNA and CDR2 YSLEER. This CDR3 has 14 residues. CDR3 in DNA: TGCGCCAGCAGCCAAGGGGTCCGGAACACTGAAGCTTTCTTT. As protein: CASSQGVRNTEAFF.

The rearrangement uses TRBV27 and TRBJ1-2, with D perhaps matching TRBD1 (6 bases). The CDR3 consists of 16 residues. The V end was cut by 6 bases, the J end by 9 bases, with 26 bases between. Germline CDR1 and CDR2: MNHEY and SMNVEV (reference sequence). Written as DNA, the CDR3 is TGTGCCAGCAGCCAAGACAGGACCTTATATTCAAATAGCTACACCTTC. Its protein product is CASSQDRTLYSNSYTF.

This clone was detected once. V is TRBV9 and J is TRBJ2-1; 14 nucleotides line up with TRBD2. The CDR3 runs 18 residues. Germline V gene data show CDR1 as SGDLS and CDR2 as YYNGEE. Trimming cost V 4 bases and J 5 bases; bases outside gene matches: 11. CDR3: CASSPQTGTSGGDNEQFF. The CDR3 coding sequence is TGTGCCAGCAGCCCACAAACCGGGACTAGCGGGGGAGACAATGAGCAGTTCTTC.

This clone was seen a single time. The gene calls are TRBV7-6 and TRBJ2-7; 8 positions match TRBD1. Per germline, CDR1 SGHVS and CDR2 FNYEAQ. CDR3 length: 14 residues. J lost 5 bases, V lost 5 bases, and 8 bases had no gene match. As DNA, the CDR3 is TGTGCCAGCAGCCTCACCCCAGGGGGCCACGAGCAGTACTTC. Its protein is CASSLTPGGHEQYF. The whole variable domain, remainder taken from reference TRBV7-6 and TRBJ2-7, is GAGVSQSPRYKVTKRGQDVALRCDPISGHVSLYWYRQALGQGPEFLTYFNYEAQQDKSGLPNDRFSAERPEGSISTLTIQRTEQRDSAMYRCASSLTPGGHEQYFGPGTRLTVT.

This chain links TRBV19 with TRBJ2-7; D gene unclear. CDR1 is LNHDA and CDR2 is SQIVND in the germline V gene (reference sequence). V dropped 7 bases and J dropped 1 base, with 11 bases sitting between them. The CDR3 covers 13 residues. CDR3 in amino acids: CASIHLKSYEQYF. Written as DNA, the CDR3 is TGTGCCAGTATCCATCTGAAGTCCTACGAGCAGTACTTC.

The J gene is TRBJ2-7, the V gene TRBV11-2, with TRBD1 identical over 8 bases. Germline lookup yields CDR1 SGHAT and CDR2 FQNNGV. The CDR3 runs to 15 residues. V was pared by 5 bases and J by 6 bases, with 12 bases of the junction left unmatched. The CDR3 is CASSPRTGGFSEQYF. The CDR3 DNA reads TGTGCCAGCAGCCCCCGTACAGGGGGGTTTAGCGAGCAGTACTTC. Together with reference TRBV11-2 and TRBJ2-7, the CDR3 gives the full variable domain: EAGVAQSPRYKIIEKRQSVAFWCNPISGHATLYWYQQILGQGPKLLIQFQNNGVVDDSQLPKDRFSAERLKGVDSTLKIQPAKLEDSAVYLCASSPRTGGFSEQYFGPGTRLTVT.

This CDR3 is CASSFRGGRWNEQFF. In nucleotides, the CDR3 is TGTGCCAGCAGCTTTCGGGGGGGCCGTTGGAATGAGCAGTTCTTC. The genes are TRBV5-6 and TRBJ2-1; TRBD2 matches at 8 bases. Germline loops: CDR1 SGHDT, CDR2 YYEEEE. J was trimmed by 7 bases and V by 2 bases; bases with no gene match: 8. This CDR3 comprises 15 residues.

V and J are TRBV9 and TRBJ1-4, with D maybe TRBD1 (5 bases). Trimming shortened V by 0 bases and J by 4 bases, and 10 bases separated the two germline ends. CDR1 is SGDLS, CDR2 YYNGEE, per germline. CDR3 size: 15 residues. The CDR3: CASSVEGAHNEKLFF. The CDR3 coding sequence is TGTGCCAGCAGCGTAGAAGGGGCCCATAATGAAAAACTGTTTTTT.